This T cell receptor (beta chain) was recorded in a study of blood T cell repertoires in COVID-19. Study-level information: Samples came from the United States, Italy and Spain, spanning acute and convalescent COVID-19.

In the authors' methods: Amplification from reference gene primers served as the basis for estimated nucleated cell counts. The assay was immunoSEQ multiplex PCR, and TCRdb's table has in-frame clones only and misses some. V, J and clone size are taken as reported in that table, and D and trimming were inferred from the DNA itself. Here the sample spans some 170,000 clones, 85% to 90% being singletons. This CDR3 region has 15 residues. Germline lookup yields CDR1 LNHDA and CDR2 SQIVND (reference sequence). Trimming stripped 4 bases from V and 5 bases from J, with 14 bases between. The sequence derives from a woman in her 70s with COVID-19, enrolled during active disease. Specimen: peripheral blood. The chain joins TRBV19 to TRBJ2-2, with a tentative D call TRBD1 (7 bases). DNA for the CDR3: TGTGCCAGTAGTAGGGCAGGGGGAGGAACCGGGGAGCTGTTTTTT. Its translation is CASSRAGGGTGELFF.